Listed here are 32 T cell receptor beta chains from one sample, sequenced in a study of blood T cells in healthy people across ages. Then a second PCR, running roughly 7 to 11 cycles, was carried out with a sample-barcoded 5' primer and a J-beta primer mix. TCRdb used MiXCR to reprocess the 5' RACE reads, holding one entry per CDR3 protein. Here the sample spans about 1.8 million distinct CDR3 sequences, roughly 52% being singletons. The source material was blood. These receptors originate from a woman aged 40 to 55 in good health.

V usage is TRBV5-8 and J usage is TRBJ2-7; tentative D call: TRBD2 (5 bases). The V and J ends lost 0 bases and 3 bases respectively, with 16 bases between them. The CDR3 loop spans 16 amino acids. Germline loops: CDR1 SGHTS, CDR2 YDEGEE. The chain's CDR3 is CASSLVVGISNYEQYF. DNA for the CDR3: TGTGCCAGCAGCTTGGTTGTCGGGATCTCGAACTACGAGCAGTACTTC. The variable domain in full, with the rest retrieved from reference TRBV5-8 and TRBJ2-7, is EAGVTQSPTHLIKTRGQQATLRCSPISGHTSVYWYQQALGLGLQFLLWYDEGEERNRGNFPPRFSGRQFPNYSSELNVNALELEDSALYLCASSLVVGISNYEQYFGPGTRLTVT.

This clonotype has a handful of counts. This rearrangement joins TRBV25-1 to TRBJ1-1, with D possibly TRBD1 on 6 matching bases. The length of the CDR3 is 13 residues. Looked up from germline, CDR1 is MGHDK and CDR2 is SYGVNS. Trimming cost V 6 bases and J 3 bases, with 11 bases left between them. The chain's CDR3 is CASSWGRDTEAFF. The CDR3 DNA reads TGTGCCAGCAGCTGGGGGCGTGACACTGAAGCTTTCTTT.

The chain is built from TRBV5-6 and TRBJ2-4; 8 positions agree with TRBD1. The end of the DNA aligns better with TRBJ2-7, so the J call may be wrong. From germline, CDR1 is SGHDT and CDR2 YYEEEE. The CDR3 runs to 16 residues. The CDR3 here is CASSLAIGTGNYEQYF. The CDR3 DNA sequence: TGTGCCAGCAGCTTGGCAATCGGGACAGGTAACTACGAGCAGTACTTC.

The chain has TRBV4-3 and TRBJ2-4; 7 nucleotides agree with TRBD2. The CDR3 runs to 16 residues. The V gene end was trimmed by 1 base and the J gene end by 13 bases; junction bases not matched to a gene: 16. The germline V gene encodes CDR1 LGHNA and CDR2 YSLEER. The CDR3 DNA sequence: TGCGCCAGCAGCCAAGTGACAGCGGGGTTTCGAAAGGCCCAGTACTTC. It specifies CASSQVTAGFRKAQYF.

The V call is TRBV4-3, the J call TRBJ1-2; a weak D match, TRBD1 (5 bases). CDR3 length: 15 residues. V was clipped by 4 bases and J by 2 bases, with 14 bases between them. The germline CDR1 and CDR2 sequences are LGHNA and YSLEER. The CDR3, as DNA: TGCGCCAGCAGCCCCAACCGGCAGGGAAACTATGGCTACACCTTC. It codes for CASSPNRQGNYGYTF.

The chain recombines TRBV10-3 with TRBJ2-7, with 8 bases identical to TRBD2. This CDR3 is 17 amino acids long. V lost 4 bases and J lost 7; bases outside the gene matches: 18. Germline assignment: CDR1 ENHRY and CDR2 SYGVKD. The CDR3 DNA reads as TGTGCCATCAGTGGGTTGTTAGGCGGGGGGCCATACAATGAGCAGTACTTC. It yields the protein CAISGLLGGGPYNEQYF.

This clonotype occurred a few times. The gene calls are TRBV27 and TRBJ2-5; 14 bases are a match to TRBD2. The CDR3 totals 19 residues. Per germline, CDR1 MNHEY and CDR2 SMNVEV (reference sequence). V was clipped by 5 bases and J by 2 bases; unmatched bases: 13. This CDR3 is CASSPRTSGGSSVQETQYF. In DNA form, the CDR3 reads TGTGCCAGCAGTCCCCGGACTAGCGGGGGGTCTTCGGTTCAAGAGACCCAGTACTTC.

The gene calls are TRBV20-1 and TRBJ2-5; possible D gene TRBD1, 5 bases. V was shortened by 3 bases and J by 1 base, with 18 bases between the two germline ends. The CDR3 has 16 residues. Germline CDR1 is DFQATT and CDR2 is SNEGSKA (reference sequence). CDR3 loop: CSARDSQTASQETQYF. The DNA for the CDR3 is TGCAGTGCTAGGGATAGCCAGACAGCTTCCCAAGAGACCCAGTACTTC.

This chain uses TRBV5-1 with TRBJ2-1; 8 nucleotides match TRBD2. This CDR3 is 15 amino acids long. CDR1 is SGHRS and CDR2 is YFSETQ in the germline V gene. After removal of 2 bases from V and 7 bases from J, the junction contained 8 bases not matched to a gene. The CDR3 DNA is TGCGCCAGCAGCTTTCCTGTAGCGGGGAAGAATGAGCAGTTCTTC. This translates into CASSFPVAGKNEQFF.

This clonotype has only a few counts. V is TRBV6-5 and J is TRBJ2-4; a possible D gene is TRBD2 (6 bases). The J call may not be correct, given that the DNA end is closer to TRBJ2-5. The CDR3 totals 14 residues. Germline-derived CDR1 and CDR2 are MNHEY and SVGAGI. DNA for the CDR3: TGTGCCAGCAGTTACTCGGAGGGGTGGGAGACCCAGTACTTC. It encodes CASSYSEGWETQYF.

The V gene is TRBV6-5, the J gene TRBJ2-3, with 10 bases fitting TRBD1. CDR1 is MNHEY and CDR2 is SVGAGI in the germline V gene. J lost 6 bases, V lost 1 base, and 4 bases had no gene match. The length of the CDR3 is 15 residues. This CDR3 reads CASSYLGQGWDTQYF. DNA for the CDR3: TGTGCCAGCAGTTACTTGGGACAGGGGTGGGATACGCAGTATTTT.

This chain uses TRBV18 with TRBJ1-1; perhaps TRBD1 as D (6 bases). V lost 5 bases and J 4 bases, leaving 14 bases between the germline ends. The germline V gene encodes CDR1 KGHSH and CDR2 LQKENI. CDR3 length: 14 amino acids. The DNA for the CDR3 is TGTGCCAGCTCATCAGGGGTAACGGCCACTGAAGCTTTCTTT. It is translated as CASSSGVTATEAFF.

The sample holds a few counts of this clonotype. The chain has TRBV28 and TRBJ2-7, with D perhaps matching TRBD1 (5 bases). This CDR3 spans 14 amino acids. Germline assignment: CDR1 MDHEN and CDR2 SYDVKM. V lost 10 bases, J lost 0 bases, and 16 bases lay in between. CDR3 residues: CATQFDSFSYEQYF. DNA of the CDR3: TGTGCCACCCAATTTGACAGCTTCTCCTACGAGCAGTACTTC.

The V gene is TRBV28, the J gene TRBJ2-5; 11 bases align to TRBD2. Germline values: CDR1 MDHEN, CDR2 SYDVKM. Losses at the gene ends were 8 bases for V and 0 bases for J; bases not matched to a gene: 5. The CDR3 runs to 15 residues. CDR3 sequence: CASLGLAGYQETQYF. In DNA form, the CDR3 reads TGTGCCAGCCTCGGACTAGCGGGCTACCAAGAGACCCAGTACTTC.

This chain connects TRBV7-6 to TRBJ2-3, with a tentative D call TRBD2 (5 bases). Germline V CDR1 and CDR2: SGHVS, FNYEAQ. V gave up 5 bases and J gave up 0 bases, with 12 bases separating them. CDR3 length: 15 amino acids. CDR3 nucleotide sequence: TGTGCCAGCAGCCGGGTCAGACTAAGCACAGATACGCAGTATTTT. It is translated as CASSRVRLSTDTQYF.

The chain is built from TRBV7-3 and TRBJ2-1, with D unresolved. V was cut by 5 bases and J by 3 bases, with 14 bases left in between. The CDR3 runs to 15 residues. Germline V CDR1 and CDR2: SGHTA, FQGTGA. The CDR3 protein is CASSQHRANYNEQFF. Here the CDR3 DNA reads TGTGCCAGCAGCCAGCATAGGGCTAACTACAATGAGCAGTTCTTC.

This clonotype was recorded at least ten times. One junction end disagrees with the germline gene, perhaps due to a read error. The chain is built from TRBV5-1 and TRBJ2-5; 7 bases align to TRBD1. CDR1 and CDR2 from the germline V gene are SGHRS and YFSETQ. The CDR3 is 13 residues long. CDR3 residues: CASSFGQEETQYF. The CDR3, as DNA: TGTGCCAGCAGCTTCGGACAGGAAGAGACCCAGTACTTC.

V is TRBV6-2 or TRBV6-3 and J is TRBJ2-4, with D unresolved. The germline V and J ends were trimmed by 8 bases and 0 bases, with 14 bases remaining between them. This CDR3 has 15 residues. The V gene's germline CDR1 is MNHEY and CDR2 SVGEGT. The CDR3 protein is CASGNAQLAKNIQYF. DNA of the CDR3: TGTGCCAGCGGTAACGCGCAGCTAGCCAAAAACATTCAGTACTTC.

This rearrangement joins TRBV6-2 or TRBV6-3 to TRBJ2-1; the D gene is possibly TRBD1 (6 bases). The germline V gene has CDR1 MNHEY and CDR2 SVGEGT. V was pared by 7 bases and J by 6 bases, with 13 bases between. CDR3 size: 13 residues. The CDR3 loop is CASKVGAGNEQFF. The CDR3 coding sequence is TGTGCCAGCAAGGTGGGGGCCGGCAATGAGCAGTTCTTC.

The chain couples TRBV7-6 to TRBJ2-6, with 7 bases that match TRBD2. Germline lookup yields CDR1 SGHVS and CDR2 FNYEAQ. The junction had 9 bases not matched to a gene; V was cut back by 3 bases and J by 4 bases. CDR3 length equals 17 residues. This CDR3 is CASSFPAGPIGANVLTF. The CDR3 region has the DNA TGTGCCAGCAGCTTCCCAGCGGGGCCGATAGGGGCCAACGTCCTGACTTTC.

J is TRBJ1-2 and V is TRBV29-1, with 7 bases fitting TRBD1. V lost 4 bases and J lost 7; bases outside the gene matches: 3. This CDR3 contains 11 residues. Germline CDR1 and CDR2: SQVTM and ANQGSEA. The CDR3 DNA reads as TGCAGCGTTGTGGGGACAGTTGGCTACACCTTC. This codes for CSVVGTVGYTF. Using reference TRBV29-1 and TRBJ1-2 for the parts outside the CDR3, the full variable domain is SAVISQKPSRDICQRGTSLTIQCQVDSQVTMMFWYRQQPGQSLTLIATANQGSEATYESGFVIDKFPISRPNLTFSTLTVSNMSPEDSSIYLCSVVGTVGYTFGSGTRLTVV.

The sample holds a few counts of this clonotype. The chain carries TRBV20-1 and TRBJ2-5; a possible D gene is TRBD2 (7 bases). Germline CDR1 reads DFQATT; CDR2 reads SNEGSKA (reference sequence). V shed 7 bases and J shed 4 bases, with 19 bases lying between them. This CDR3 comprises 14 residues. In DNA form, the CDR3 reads TGCAGTGAAAAGAGGCCGGGGGGCGGAGAGACCCAGTACTTC. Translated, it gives CSEKRPGGGETQYF.

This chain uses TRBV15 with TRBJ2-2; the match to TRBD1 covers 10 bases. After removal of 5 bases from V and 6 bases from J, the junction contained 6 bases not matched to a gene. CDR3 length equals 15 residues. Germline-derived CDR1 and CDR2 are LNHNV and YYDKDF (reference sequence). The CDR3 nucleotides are TGTGCCACCAGCTATGGGACAGGGGATGCCGGGGAGCTGTTTTTT. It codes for CATSYGTGDAGELFF.

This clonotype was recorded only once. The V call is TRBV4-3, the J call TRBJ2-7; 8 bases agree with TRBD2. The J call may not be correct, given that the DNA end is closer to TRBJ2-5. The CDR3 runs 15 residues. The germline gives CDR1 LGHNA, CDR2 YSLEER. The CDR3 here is CASSRGLGRGETQYF. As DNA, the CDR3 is TGCGCCAGCAGCCGGGGACTAGGCCGGGGAGAGACCCAGTACTTC.

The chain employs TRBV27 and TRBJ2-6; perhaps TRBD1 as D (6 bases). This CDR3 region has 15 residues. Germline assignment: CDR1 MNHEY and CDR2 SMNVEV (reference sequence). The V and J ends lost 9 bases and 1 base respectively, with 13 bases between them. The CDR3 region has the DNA TGTGCCAGTAAAAAGACAGGTTCTGGGGCCAACGTCCTGACTTTC. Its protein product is CASKKTGSGANVLTF.

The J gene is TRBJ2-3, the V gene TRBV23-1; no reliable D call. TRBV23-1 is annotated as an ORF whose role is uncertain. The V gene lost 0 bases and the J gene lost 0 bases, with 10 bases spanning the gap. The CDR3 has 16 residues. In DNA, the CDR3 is TGCGCCAGCAGTCAATCTTTTGGCCGGAGCACAGATACGCAGTATTTT. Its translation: CASSQSFGRSTDTQYF.

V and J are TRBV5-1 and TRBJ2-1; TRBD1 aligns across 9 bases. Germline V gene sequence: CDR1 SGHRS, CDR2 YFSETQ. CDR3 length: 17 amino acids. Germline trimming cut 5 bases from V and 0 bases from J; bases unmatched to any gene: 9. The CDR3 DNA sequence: TGCGCCAGCAGTAGACTACAGGGGGCCATCTCCTACAATGAGCAGTTCTTC. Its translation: CASSRLQGAISYNEQFF.

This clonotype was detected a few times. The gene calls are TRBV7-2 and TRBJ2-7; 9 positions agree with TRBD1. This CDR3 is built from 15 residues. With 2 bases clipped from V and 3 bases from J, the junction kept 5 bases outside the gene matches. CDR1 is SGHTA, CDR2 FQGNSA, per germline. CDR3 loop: CASSLSGTGRYEQYF. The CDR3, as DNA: TGTGCCAGCAGCTTATCCGGGACAGGGCGCTACGAGCAGTACTTC.

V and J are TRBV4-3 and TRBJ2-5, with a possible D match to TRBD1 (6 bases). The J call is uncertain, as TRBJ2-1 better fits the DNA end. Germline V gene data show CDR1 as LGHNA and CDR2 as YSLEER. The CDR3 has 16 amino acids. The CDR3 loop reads CASSQDPTGPQETQFF. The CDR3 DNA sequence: TGCGCCAGCAGCCAAGATCCCACAGGGCCCCAAGAGACCCAGTTCTTC.

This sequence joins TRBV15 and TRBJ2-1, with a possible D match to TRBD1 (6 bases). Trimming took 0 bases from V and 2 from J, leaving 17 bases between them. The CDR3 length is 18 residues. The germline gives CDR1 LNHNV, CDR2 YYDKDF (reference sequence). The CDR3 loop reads CATSRDSPVGAPYNEQFF. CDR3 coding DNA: TGTGCCACCAGCAGAGATTCTCCCGTGGGGGCCCCCTACAATGAGCAGTTCTTC.

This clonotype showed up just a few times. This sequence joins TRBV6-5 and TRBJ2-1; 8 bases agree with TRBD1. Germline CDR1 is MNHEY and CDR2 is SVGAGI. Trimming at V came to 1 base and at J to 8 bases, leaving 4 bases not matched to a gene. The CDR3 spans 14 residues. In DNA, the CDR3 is TGTGCCAGCAGTTACTTAGGACAGGGCGATGAGCAGTTCTTC. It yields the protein CASSYLGQGDEQFF.

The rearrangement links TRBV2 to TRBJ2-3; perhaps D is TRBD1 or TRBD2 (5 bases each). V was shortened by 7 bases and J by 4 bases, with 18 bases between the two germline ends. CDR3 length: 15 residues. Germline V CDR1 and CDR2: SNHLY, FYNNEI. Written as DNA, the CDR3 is TGTGCCAGCACCATGAATAATCAGGGAGCAGATACGCAGTATTTT. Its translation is CASTMNNQGADTQYF.